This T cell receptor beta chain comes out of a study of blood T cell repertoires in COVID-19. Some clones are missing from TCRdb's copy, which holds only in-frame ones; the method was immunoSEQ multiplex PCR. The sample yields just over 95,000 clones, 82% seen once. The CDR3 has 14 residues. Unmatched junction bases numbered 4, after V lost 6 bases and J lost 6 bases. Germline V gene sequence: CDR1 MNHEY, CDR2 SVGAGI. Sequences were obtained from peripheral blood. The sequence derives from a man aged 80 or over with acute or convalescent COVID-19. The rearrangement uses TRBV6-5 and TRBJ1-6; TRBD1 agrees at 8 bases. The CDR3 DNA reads TGTGCCAGCAGCTCCAGGGGGCGTAATTCACCCCTCCACTTT. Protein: CASSSRGRNSPLHF.